The clone carrying this TCR beta chain occurred a few times. The CDR3 covers 13 residues. Trimming left V 0 bases short and J 4 bases short, with 7 bases between. CDR1 GTSNPN and CDR2 SVGIG come from the germline V gene (reference sequence). The data originate from a study of technical replicates of blood from several donors. Generated by immunoSEQ multiplex PCR, the TCRdb table keeps only in-frame clones and is missing some. Among 60,000 to 80,000 clones listed, around nine tenths were seen once. Sequenced material: PBMCs. The TCR comes from a human donor in good health. Some clones in this sample may be carry-over from other donors' samples. The V gene is TRBV30, the J gene TRBJ1-5; D gene unclear. The CDR3 nucleotides are TGTGCCTGGAGTGTTGAGTCAAATCAGCCCCAGCATTTT. This codes for CAWSVESNQPQHF.